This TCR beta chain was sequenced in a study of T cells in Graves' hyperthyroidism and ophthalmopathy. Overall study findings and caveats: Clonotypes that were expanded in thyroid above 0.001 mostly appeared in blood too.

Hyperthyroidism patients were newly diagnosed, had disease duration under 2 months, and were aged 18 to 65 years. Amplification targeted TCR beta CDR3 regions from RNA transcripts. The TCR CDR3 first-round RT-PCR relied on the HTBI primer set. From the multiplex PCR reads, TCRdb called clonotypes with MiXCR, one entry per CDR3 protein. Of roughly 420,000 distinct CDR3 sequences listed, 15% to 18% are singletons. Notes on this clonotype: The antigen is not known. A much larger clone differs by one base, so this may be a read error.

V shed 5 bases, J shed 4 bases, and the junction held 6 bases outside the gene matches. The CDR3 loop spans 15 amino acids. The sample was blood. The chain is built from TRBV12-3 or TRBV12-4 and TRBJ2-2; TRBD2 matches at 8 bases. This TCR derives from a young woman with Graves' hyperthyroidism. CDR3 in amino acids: CASSHGGGGTGELFF. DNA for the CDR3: TGTGCCAGCAGTCACGGGGGGGGCGGCACCGGGGAGCTGTTTTTT.